What follows describes a single T cell receptor beta chain. Its antigen is not yet known. No base quality information exists; no much larger clone differs at one position. This specimen comes from a study of CD8+CD57+ T cells in acquired aplastic anemia (dated by TCRdb to between 2017 and 2018). As for the study more broadly: Extracted DNA from sorted CD4+ and CD8+ cells averaged about 2.9 ug, ranging from roughly 0.17 to 30 ug. For healthy donor samples, the average read count was around 9.8 million for CD4+ cells and roughly 12 million for CD8+ cells.

V lost 2 bases and J lost 7 bases; the stretch between them is 5 bases long. Taken from cysteine to phenylalanine, the CDR3 has 11 residues. The only DNA kept is the CDR3, 33 bases in frame from the first base. The germline V gene gives CDR1 as SGHTA and CDR2 as FQGNSA. Genomic DNA was used as template for profiling of TCR beta VDJ combinations and CDR3 sequences. An Illumina HiSeq 2000 was used for TCR repertoire sequencing. Per the authors' processing: Repertoire assessment relied on Simpson's diversity index, CDR3 size and DJ length profiles, and TRBV/TRBJ rearrangement plots. Whichever DNA sequence was most abundant in the deep sequencing data was defined as the immunodominant clone. CDR3 amino acid sequences were screened for sharing across subjects and were compared with published repertoires and the VDJdb database. TCRdb's own reprocessing of the public reads used fastp at Q25 and MiXCR and kept productive beta chains. Entries that share a CDR3 protein sequence are merged under the most common genes and DNA. TCRdb, rather than the study authors, made the V and J calls. This sample has around 190,000 distinct CDR3 sequences in its table, and approximately 52% of those were observed once. Clones ranked in the top ten supply roughly 15% of the sample.

General conclusions and limits of the study: No significant difference in CD8+ Simpson's diversity was found between patients and healthy controls (P=0.060). Although around 30 CD8+ CDR3 sequences were shared by patients and controls, these sequences appeared highly expressed in patients and within the immunodominant clones of patients.

TCR repertoires of sorted CD4+ and CD8+ blood T cells from severe aplastic anemia patients and healthy subjects were deep-sequenced in the study. Ficoll-Paque density gradient centrifugation was used to isolate peripheral blood mononuclear cells. Before DNA extraction, CD4+ and CD8+ T cells were sorted by FACS or by magnetic beads. This TCR was recovered from a human donor in good health, serving as a control. The sequencing input was sorted CD4+, CD8+, or CD8+CD57+ T cells (not recorded which) from PBMCs. The chain joins TRBV7-2 to TRBJ2-5, with the D gene too uncertain to name. The CDR3 region has the sequence CASSLKVTQYF. The bases read TGTGCCAGCAGCTTAAAGGTGACCCAGTACTTC.